This entry lists 23 T cell receptor beta chains sequenced from one sample in a study of cytomegalovirus exposure and HLA in healthy donors. The primer mix had 60 Vbeta and 13 Jbeta primers. Only in-frame clones appear in the TCRdb table, and some are missing; sequencing was by immunoSEQ multiplex PCR. The data hold some 130,000 clones, with around 80% observed a single time. The sequencing input was PBMCs. These TCRs come from a woman aged 45-65 years in good health and CMV-seropositive.

The chain links TRBV27 to TRBJ2-2; D is uncertain. CDR1 and CDR2 (germline): MNHEY, SMNVEV (reference sequence). V was trimmed by 3 bases and J by 8 bases, leaving 10 bases between them. The CDR3 is 13 amino acids. Here the CDR3 reads CASSFPTGGELFF. Written as DNA, the CDR3 is TGTGCCAGCAGTTTCCCGACGGGTGGGGAGCTGTTTTTT.

V is TRBV18 and J is TRBJ2-6; possibly TRBD1 for D (5 bases). Germline loops: CDR1 KGHSH, CDR2 LQKENI. The CDR3 has 17 residues. The V end lost 3 bases, the J end lost 0 bases, and 12 bases lay between the germline ends. This CDR3 reads CASSPAGRSSGANVLTF. The CDR3 region has the DNA TGTGCCAGCTCACCGGCAGGGCGGAGCTCTGGGGCCAACGTCCTGACTTTC. Together with reference TRBV18 and TRBJ2-6, the CDR3 gives the full variable domain: NAGVMQNPRHLVRRRGQEARLRCSPMKGHSHVYWYRQLPEEGLKFMVYLQKENIIDESGMPKERFSAEFPKEGPSILRIQQVVRGDSAAYFCASSPAGRSSGANVLTFGAGSRLTVL.

This sequence joins TRBV4-1 and TRBJ2-3; 10 bases map to TRBD1. The CDR3 sequence is 15 residues long. V shed 5 bases and J 3 bases; nucleotides not matched to a gene: 5. Germline CDR1 and CDR2: MGHRA and YSYEKL. CDR3 bases: TGCGCCAGCAGCTACCGGGACAGGGGAACAGATACGCAGTATTTT. Residues: CASSYRDRGTDTQYF.

The chain combines TRBV11-2 with TRBJ2-1; tentatively, D is TRBD2 (6 bases). Germline loops: CDR1 SGHAT, CDR2 FQNNGV. The CDR3 is 15 amino acids. V shed 5 bases and J shed 4 bases, with 15 bases lying between them. CDR3 amino acids: CASSPQRVLYNEQFF. DNA for the CDR3: TGTGCCAGCAGCCCGCAGCGGGTGCTGTACAATGAGCAGTTCTTC.

The V and J genes are TRBV25-1 and TRBJ2-2; D not resolved. The CDR3 runs to 14 residues. Germline V gives CDR1 MGHDK, CDR2 SYGVNS. V shed 5 bases and J shed 3 bases, with 10 bases lying between them. The CDR3, as DNA: TGTGCCAGCAGTTTCTCCCGGGACACCGGGGAGCTGTTTTTT. It is translated as CASSFSRDTGELFF.

The J gene is TRBJ1-6, the V gene TRBV27; no definite D call. The V end lost 2 bases, the J end lost 8 bases, and 7 bases lay between the germline ends. Germline V CDR1 and CDR2: MNHEY, SMNVEV (reference sequence). This CDR3 region has 13 residues. CDR3 protein: CASSLVLDSPLHF. The CDR3 nucleotides are TGTGCCAGCAGTTTAGTTCTCGATTCACCCCTCCACTTT.

This clone was found once. V is TRBV11-3 and J is TRBJ2-2, with 9 bases matching TRBD1. Per germline, CDR1 SGHNT and CDR2 YENEEA. Trimming removed 3 bases from V and 5 bases from J; junction bases left unmatched: 4. This CDR3 contains 15 residues. CDR3 coding DNA: TGTGCCAGCAGCTTGGGACAGGGATGGACCGGGGAGCTGTTTTTT. Translated: CASSLGQGWTGELFF.

The count of this clone is one. V and J are TRBV12-5 and TRBJ2-2; tentatively, D is TRBD1 (6 bases). The germline CDR1 and CDR2 sequences are LGHNT and FRNRAP. Trimming stripped 1 base from V and 4 bases from J, with 10 bases between. The CDR3 contains 15 residues. CDR3 DNA sequence: TGTGCTAGTGGTTTGGCCAGGGGTCCCACCGGGGAGCTGTTTTTT. Residues: CASGLARGPTGELFF.

This chain uses TRBV4-3 with TRBJ1-4, with D possibly being TRBD1 (5 bases). The ends were cut back, 1 base at V and 2 bases at J, with 11 bases in the middle. This CDR3 is 16 amino acids long. Germline-derived CDR1 and CDR2 are LGHNA and YSLEER. The CDR3 protein is CASSQVGEGTNEKLFF. The CDR3, as DNA: TGCGCCAGCAGCCAAGTGGGGGAGGGGACTAATGAAAAACTGTTTTTT.

The chain links TRBV7-2 to TRBJ2-5; D gene unclear. The CDR3 length is 12 residues. Germline V lookup: CDR1 SGHTA, CDR2 FQGNSA. The V gene lost 3 bases and the J gene lost 4 bases, with 6 bases spanning the gap. This chain's CDR3 is CASSFAGETQYF. DNA of the CDR3: TGTGCCAGCAGCTTCGCAGGAGAGACCCAGTACTTC.

The gene calls are TRBV9 and TRBJ1-6, with 8 bases lining up with TRBD1. Germline V gives CDR1 SGDLS, CDR2 YYNGEE. Germline trimming cut 5 bases from V and 1 base from J; bases unmatched to any gene: 8. The CDR3 is 17 amino acids. CDR3 nucleotides: TGTGCCAGCAGTGAAGGACAGGGACGTTCCTATAATTCACCCCTCCACTTT. Its protein product is CASSEGQGRSYNSPLHF.

This clone was picked up a small number of times. This sequence joins TRBV29-1 and TRBJ2-3; 13 positions match TRBD2. V lost 7 bases, J lost 4 bases, and 8 bases stayed unmatched. The V gene's germline CDR1 is SQVTM and CDR2 ANQGSEA. This CDR3 is 15 amino acids long. DNA for the CDR3: TGCAGCGCCAGCACTAGCGGGGGGGCCCCAGATACGCAGTATTTT. Translated, it gives CSASTSGGAPDTQYF.

This chain links TRBV19 with TRBJ1-2; TRBD1 might be the D (6 bases). The length of the CDR3 is 12 residues. The germline V gene has CDR1 LNHDA and CDR2 SQIVND (reference sequence). The V and J ends lost 5 bases and 7 bases respectively, with 11 bases between them. The CDR3, as DNA: TGTGCCAGTAGTTTGAACAGGGTTGGCTACACCTTC. Its protein product is CASSLNRVGYTF. Based on the CDR3 plus reference TRBV19 and TRBJ1-2, the full variable domain is DGGITQSPKYLFRKEGQNVTLSCEQNLNHDAMYWYRQDPGQGLRLIYYSQIVNDFQKGDIAEGYSVSREKKESFPLTVTSAQKNPTAFYLCASSLNRVGYTFGSGTRLTVV.

The chain uses TRBV15 and TRBJ1-6; weak D call: TRBD1 (5 bases). Germline CDR1 and CDR2: LNHNV and YYDKDF (reference sequence). V shed 3 bases and J shed 14 bases, with 11 bases lying between them. The CDR3 is made up of 12 amino acids. The CDR3 DNA follows: TGTGCCACCAGCAGTGGGGCCCGGGCCCTCCACTTT. Translating gives CATSSGARALHF.

The gene calls are TRBV4-1 and TRBJ1-5; D gene uncertain. Per germline, CDR1 MGHRA and CDR2 YSYEKL. The CDR3 length is 15 residues. Deletions cut 3 bases from V and 4 bases from J, with 13 bases between. The CDR3 here is CASSQGPGENQPQHF. The CDR3 nucleotides are TGCGCCAGCAGCCAGGGTCCGGGTGAAAATCAGCCCCAGCATTTT.

This chain connects TRBV13 to TRBJ2-7, with 12 bases that match TRBD1. V shed 2 bases, J shed 9 bases, and the junction held 11 bases outside the gene matches. Germline V lookup: CDR1 PRHDT, CDR2 FYEKMQ (reference sequence). The CDR3 has 16 residues. The CDR3 bases are TGTGCCAGCAGCTTATACGGGACAGGGGGCGGCGGCCCGCAGTACTTC. The encoded protein is CASSLYGTGGGGPQYF.

This clone came up a few times. The chain carries TRBV5-1 and TRBJ2-2; TRBD2 agrees at 8 bases. The CDR3 extends over 15 amino acids. Germline V CDR1 and CDR2: SGHRS, YFSETQ. Germline trimming cut 0 bases from V and 8 bases from J; bases unmatched to any gene: 6. The CDR3 DNA follows: TGCGCCAGCAGCTTGGAGCCGGGACTAGGAGGGGAGCTGTTTTTT. It encodes CASSLEPGLGGELFF.

This clone came up once. The rearrangement links TRBV27 to TRBJ1-4, with 10 bases fitting TRBD1. The J segment lost 8 bases and the V segment lost 8 bases, leaving 5 bases of the junction unmatched. This CDR3 has 13 residues. In germline, CDR1 is MNHEY, CDR2 SMNVEV (reference sequence). The CDR3 DNA reads TGTGCCAGCTCTTGGACAGGGGGAGAAAAACTGTTTTTT. Its translation is CASSWTGGEKLFF. Drawing the rest from reference TRBV27 and TRBJ1-4, the complete variable domain is EAQVTQNPRYLITVTGKKLTVTCSQNMNHEYMSWYRQDPGLGLRQIYYSMNVEVTDKGDVPEGYKVSRKEKRNFPLILESPSPNQTSLYFCASSWTGGEKLFFGSGTQLSVL.

The chain is built from TRBV7-2 and TRBJ1-6; D possibly corresponds to TRBD1 (5 bases). Trimming removed 5 bases at V and 1 base at J, with 15 bases between. The CDR3 is 17 amino acids. Germline assignment: CDR1 SGHTA and CDR2 FQGNSA. In DNA form, the CDR3 reads TGTGCCAGCAGCCTACAGGAGCTTGGGTCCTATAATTCACCCCTCCACTTT. The encoded protein is CASSLQELGSYNSPLHF. The full variable domain, its missing parts supplied by reference TRBV7-2 and TRBJ1-6, is GAGVSQSPSNKVTEKGKDVELRCDPISGHTALYWYRQSLGQGLEFLIYFQGNSAPDKSGLPSDRFSAERTGGSVSTLTIQRTQQEDSAVYLCASSLQELGSYNSPLHFGNGTRLTVT.

V and J are TRBV20-1 and TRBJ1-1; D uncertain. The ends were cut back, 2 bases at V and 6 bases at J, with 4 bases in the middle. Germline loops: CDR1 DFQATT, CDR2 SNEGSKA (reference sequence). CDR3 length: 10 residues. The CDR3 reads CSARYSEAFF. The CDR3 DNA follows: TGCAGTGCTAGATACTCTGAAGCTTTCTTT.

The chain couples TRBV29-1 to TRBJ2-5; D perhaps matches TRBD1 (6 bases). The V end lost 6 bases, the J end lost 5 bases, and 13 bases lay between the germline ends. This CDR3 region has 12 residues. Germline CDR1 reads SQVTM; CDR2 reads ANQGSEA. CDR3 sequence (DNA): TGCAGCGTAGACCGACAGGCGGAGACCCAGTACTTC. Amino acid sequence: CSVDRQAETQYF.

V usage is TRBV28 and J usage is TRBJ1-2, with a tentative D call TRBD1 (5 bases). V was pared by 4 bases and J by 5 bases, with 14 bases between. The CDR3 sequence is 14 residues long. The germline V gene encodes CDR1 MDHEN and CDR2 SYDVKM. The CDR3 region is CASSSGKGSYGYTF. DNA for the CDR3: TGTGCCAGCAGTTCAGGGAAGGGGTCTTATGGCTACACCTTC.

The rearrangement links TRBV28 to TRBJ2-5, with D perhaps TRBD2 (6 bases). The CDR3 covers 15 residues. Trimming shortened V by 3 bases and J by 0 bases, and 11 bases separated the two germline ends. Germline CDR1 is MDHEN and CDR2 is SYDVKM. The CDR3 is CASSFLWGDQETQYF. CDR3 sequence (DNA): TGTGCCAGCAGTTTTCTTTGGGGGGACCAAGAGACCCAGTACTTC.